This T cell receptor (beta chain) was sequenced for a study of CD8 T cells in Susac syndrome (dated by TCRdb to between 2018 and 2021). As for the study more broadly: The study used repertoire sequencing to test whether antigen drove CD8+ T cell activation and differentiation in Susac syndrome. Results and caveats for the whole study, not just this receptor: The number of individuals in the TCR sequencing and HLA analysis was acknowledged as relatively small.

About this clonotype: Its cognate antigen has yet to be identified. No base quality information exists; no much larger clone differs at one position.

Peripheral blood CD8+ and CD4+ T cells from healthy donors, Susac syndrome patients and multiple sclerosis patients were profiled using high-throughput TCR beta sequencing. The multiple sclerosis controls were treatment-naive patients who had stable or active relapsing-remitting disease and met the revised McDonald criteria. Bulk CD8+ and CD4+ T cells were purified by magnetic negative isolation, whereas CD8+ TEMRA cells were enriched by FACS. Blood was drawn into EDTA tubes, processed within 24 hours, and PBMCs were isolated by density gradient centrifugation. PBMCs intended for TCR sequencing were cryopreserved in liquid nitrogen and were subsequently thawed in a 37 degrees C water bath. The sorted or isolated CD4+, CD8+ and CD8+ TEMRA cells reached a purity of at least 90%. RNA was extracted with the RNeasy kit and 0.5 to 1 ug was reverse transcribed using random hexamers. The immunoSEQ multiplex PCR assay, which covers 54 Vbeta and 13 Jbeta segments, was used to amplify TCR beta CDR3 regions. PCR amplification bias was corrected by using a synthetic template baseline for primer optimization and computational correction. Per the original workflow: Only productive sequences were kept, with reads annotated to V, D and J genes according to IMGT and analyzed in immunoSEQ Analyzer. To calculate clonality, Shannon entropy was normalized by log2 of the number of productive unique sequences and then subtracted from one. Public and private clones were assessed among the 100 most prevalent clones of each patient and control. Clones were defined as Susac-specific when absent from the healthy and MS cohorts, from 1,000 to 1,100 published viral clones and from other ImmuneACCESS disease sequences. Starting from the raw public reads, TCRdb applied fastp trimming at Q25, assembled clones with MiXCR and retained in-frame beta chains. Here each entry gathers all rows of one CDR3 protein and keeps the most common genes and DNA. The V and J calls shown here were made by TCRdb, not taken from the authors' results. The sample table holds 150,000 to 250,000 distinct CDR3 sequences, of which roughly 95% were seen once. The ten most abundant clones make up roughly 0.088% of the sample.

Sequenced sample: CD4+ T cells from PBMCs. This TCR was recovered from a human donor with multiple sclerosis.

The nucleotides are TGTGCCAGCGGGCAGCTTAATCAGCCCCAGCATTTT. It translates to CASGQLNQPQHF. This chain joins TRBV6-5 to TRBJ1-5; the D gene is unclear. Deletion took 8 bases off V and 4 bases off J, with a span of 9 bases between the germline ends. The CDR3 goes from the cysteine to the phenylalanine over 12 residues. Just CDR3 DNA is preserved here, 36 bases in frame from base 1. The germline V gene supplies CDR1 MNHEY and CDR2 SVGAGI.